Detailed here is one T cell receptor beta chain. The antigen is undetermined. The CDR3 end lies 3 residues beyond the end of the read and is filled in from the germline J gene. Germline CDR1 and CDR2: SGHRS and YFSETQ. The length of the CDR3 is 15 residues. V was pared by 4 bases and J by 6 bases, with 7 bases of the junction left unmatched. TCRdb's copy holds only in-frame clones and misses some; the assay was immunoSEQ multiplex PCR. Across tens of thousands of clones, the top ten clones capture roughly 36% of the sample. These data come from a study of T cells in women clearing cervical HPV infection. General observations from the study: TRBV6-7 abundance was lower in cases than controls (0.11% versus 0.16%). Associations may precede or follow infection; HPV-specific or memory T cells were not isolated. Each sample's T-cell count was unknown, possibly confounding richness.

This receptor was taken from a woman between 18 and 70 years old with a cervical HPV16 infection that either progressed to CIN3+ or cleared (not recorded which). J is TRBJ2-7 and V is TRBV5-1; 13 bases align to TRBD2. The specimen sequenced was blood buffy coat. Incomplete CDR3 DNA: TGCGCCAGCAGCCCCCGGACTAGCGGGGGTTTCGAG. Its translation is CASSPRTSGGFE. The CDR3 as a whole reads CASSPRTSGGFEQYF.